This TCR beta chain appears in the sequencing data of a study of breast tumors, draining lymph nodes, adjacent tissues. The sample holds many counts of this clonotype. The CDR3 spans 14 residues. After removal of 3 bases from V and 3 bases from J, the junction contained 6 bases not matched to a gene. Looked up from germline, CDR1 is DFQATT and CDR2 is SNEGSKA (reference sequence). Samples came from axillary lymph nodes draining the breast cancer. MiXCR was run by TCRdb on the multiplex PCR reads, yielding one entry per CDR3 protein. The sample consists of 100,000 or so distinct CDR3 sequences, around 20% of them appearing once.

The sequence derives from a female donor with breast cancer. Some clones in this sample may be carry-over from other donors' samples. The chain employs TRBV20-1 and TRBJ2-3; 7 nucleotides line up with TRBD2. The sample comprised axillary lymph node tissue. CDR3 sequence: CSARGTGGTDTQYF. The CDR3 DNA is TGCAGTGCTAGGGGGACGGGAGGAACAGATACGCAGTATTTT.